This record looks at one TCR beta chain sequence and its context. The method was immunoSEQ multiplex PCR; TCRdb's version includes in-frame clones alone and lacks a portion of them. This sample has 100,000 to 150,000 clones, with 80% to 95% found just once. CDR1 is SQVTM and CDR2 is ANQGSEA in the germline V gene. This CDR3 has 12 residues. Trimming removed 4 bases from V and 1 base from J, with 7 bases in between. The source of the sample is a study of control samples from healthy donors and cancer patients. Sequencing was carried out using PBMCs. The V gene is TRBV29-1, the J gene TRBJ1-1; weak D call: TRBD1 (6 bases). The receptor was isolated from an elderly man with head and neck cancer. The CDR3 DNA reads TGCAGCGTTGGACAGGCGAACACTGAAGCTTTCTTT. Translating gives CSVGQANTEAFF.